This TCR beta chain was sequenced during a study of cytomegalovirus exposure and HLA in healthy donors. Findings and caveats of the study: The study labeled about 160 TCR beta chains cytomegalovirus-associated. According to a later analysis, TCR clusters from the first cohort tended to co-occur in the 120 or so validation repertoires.

Germline CDR1 and CDR2: LNHDA and SQIVND (reference sequence). The trim removed 7 bases at V and 5 bases at J, leaving 6 bases unmatched. CDR3 length: 14 residues. While the first cohort had several hundred subjects, the donors belonged to the separate validation cohort of about 120 subjects. Data came from immunoSEQ multiplex PCR; TCRdb stores just in-frame clones and leaves some out. The sample gives more than 70,000 clones, 90% to 97% of which show up once; roughly 1.6% is in the top ten. This clone was counted once. Its antigen remains unknown. The sample comprised PBMCs. The source of this sequence is a man in his late teens or twenties in good health and CMV-seropositive. This chain links TRBV19 with TRBJ1-5; 9 bases map to TRBD1. The CDR3 loop is CASTGQGTYQPQHF. In nucleotides, the CDR3 is TGTGCCAGTACTGGACAGGGGACCTATCAGCCCCAGCATTTT.